The 11 T cell receptor beta chains below come from one sample, sequenced in a study of CD8 T cells in ankylosing spondylitis. Using its own MiXCR run on the 5' RACE reads, TCRdb lists one record per CDR3 protein. The sample contains over 450,000 distinct CDR3 sequences, 10% to 15% of which appear only once. Study-wide results and limits: Ankylosing spondylitis blood appeared to carry a characteristic TCR beta motif of eight or nine highly homologous variants.

Their antigen targets remain unknown. The sample taken for sequencing was blood, either unsorted or a sorted T cell fraction (not recorded which). These receptors all come from a male donor with ankylosing spondylitis.

This chain connects TRBV7-9 to TRBJ2-7; TRBD1 might be the D (6 bases). V was pared by 5 bases and J by 5 bases, with 19 bases between. CDR1 and CDR2 from the germline V gene are SEHNR and FQNEAQ (reference sequence). The CDR3 contains 15 residues. This chain's CDR3 is CASSPTRGPRNEQYF. CDR3 bases: TGTGCCAGCAGCCCCACCAGGGGACCTCGAAACGAGCAGTACTTC.

This clonotype was seen a few times. The chain combines TRBV25-1 with TRBJ2-3; D unresolved. This CDR3 region has 14 residues. The germline V gene encodes CDR1 MGHDK and CDR2 SYGVNS. The ends were cut back, 6 bases at V and 2 bases at J, with 12 bases in the middle. CDR3 DNA: TGTGCCAGCAGCCATCGCCGGGCCACAGATACGCAGTATTTT. It is translated as CASSHRRATDTQYF.

This rearrangement joins TRBV12-3 or TRBV12-4 to TRBJ2-1; TRBD1 is a possible D gene (7 bases). The CDR3 extends over 16 amino acids. Trimming pared 0 bases from V and 4 bases from J, leaving 13 bases between. The chain's CDR3 is CASSLAEGASYNEQFF. Written as DNA, the CDR3 is TGTGCCAGCAGTTTAGCGGAGGGGGCCTCTTACAATGAGCAGTTCTTC.

This sequence joins TRBV11-2 and TRBJ2-1; no clear D gene. CDR3 length equals 14 residues. The V gene lost 3 bases and the J gene lost 7 bases, with 13 bases spanning the gap. Germline V gene sequence: CDR1 SGHAT, CDR2 FQNNGV. CDR3 residues: CASSFRVLGNEQFF. The CDR3 region has the DNA TGTGCCAGCAGCTTCCGGGTATTAGGGAATGAGCAGTTCTTC.

V is TRBV7-2 and J is TRBJ2-2; no clear D gene. Germline V gene lookup returns CDR1 SGHTA and CDR2 FQGNSA. The V gene lost 5 bases and the J gene lost 7 bases, with 8 bases spanning the gap. The CDR3 runs to 12 residues. CDR3: CASSLDRGELFF. The CDR3 DNA is TGTGCCAGCAGCCTTGACCGCGGGGAGCTGTTTTTT.

The chain uses TRBV6-1 and TRBJ1-1; D possibly corresponds to TRBD1 (6 bases). The germline V and J ends were trimmed by 6 bases and 11 bases, with 10 bases remaining between them. CDR1 and CDR2 from the germline V gene are MNHNS and SASEGT. The CDR3 is made up of 10 amino acids. In DNA form, the CDR3 reads TGTGCCAGCAGAGAGGGGGTGGCTTTCTTT. This sequence encodes CASREGVAFF.

As for this clonotype: At one boundary the junction diverges from the germline segment, which might be a read error. The rearrangement links TRBV5-5 to TRBJ2-1; D gene unclear. The CDR3 has 13 amino acids. CDR1 and CDR2 (germline): SGHKS, YYEKEE (reference sequence). The CDR3 protein is CASSSTSWNEQSF. CDR3 in DNA: TGTGCCAGCAGCTCTACCAGTTGGAATGAGCAGTCCTTC.

This clonotype came up a few times. The V gene is TRBV18, the J gene TRBJ1-4; D is uncertain. The CDR3 length is 14 residues. CDR1 KGHSH and CDR2 LQKENI come from the germline V gene. Deletions cut 3 bases from V and 1 base from J, with 6 bases between. In DNA, the CDR3 is TGTGCCAGCTCACCTAGGATAACTAATGAAAAACTGTTTTTT. It encodes CASSPRITNEKLFF.

The chain joins TRBV11-1 to TRBJ2-1; TRBD1 aligns across 8 bases. V lost 5 bases, J lost 10 bases, and 7 bases stayed unmatched. Germline V gene data show CDR1 as SGHAT and CDR2 as FQDESV (reference sequence). The CDR3 runs 13 residues. The CDR3 protein is CASSLGQGSEQFF. Written as DNA, the CDR3 is TGTGCCAGCAGCCTCGGACAGGGCAGCGAGCAGTTCTTC. Together with reference TRBV11-1 and TRBJ2-1, the CDR3 gives the full variable domain: EAEVAQSPRYKITEKSQAVAFWCDPISGHATLYWYRQILGQGPELLVQFQDESVVDDSQLPKDRFSAERLKGVDSTLKIQPAELGDSAMYLCASSLGQGSEQFFGPGTRLTVL.

This clonotype was recorded a few times. The V gene is TRBV5-1, the J gene TRBJ2-5; D gene uncertain. Germline-derived CDR1 and CDR2 are SGHRS and YFSETQ. The CDR3 covers 18 residues. The V end lost 0 bases, the J end lost 5 bases, and 23 bases lay between the germline ends. CDR3 sequence: CASSLGLVSSFRRETQYF. The CDR3 nucleotides are TGCGCCAGCAGCTTGGGATTAGTTAGCTCGTTCCGCCGGGAGACCCAGTACTTC.

The sample holds a few counts of this clonotype. The rearrangement uses TRBV3-1 and TRBJ2-1; 9 positions match TRBD2. V gave up 0 bases and J gave up 12 bases; unmatched junction bases: 15. Germline CDR1 LGHDT, CDR2 YNNKEL (reference sequence). The CDR3 is made up of 17 amino acids. DNA of the CDR3: TGTGCCAGCAGCCAAGAGAGGGCGGGAGGGCGCCTAGGAGGGCAGTTCTTC. It yields the protein CASSQERAGGRLGGQFF.